Listed here are 10 T cell receptor beta chains from one sample, sequenced in a study of cytomegalovirus exposure and HLA in healthy donors. PCR primers comprised 60 Vbeta and 13 Jbeta primers. Some clones are missing from TCRdb's copy, which holds only in-frame ones; the method was immunoSEQ multiplex PCR. Here the sample spans some 120,000 clones, 73% being singletons. The specimen sequenced was PBMCs. The receptors were sampled from a middle-aged woman in good health and CMV-seropositive.

This clone was recorded only once. The V and J genes are TRBV5-1 and TRBJ1-1, with 7 bases identical to TRBD1. The V gene's germline CDR1 is SGHRS and CDR2 YFSETQ. CDR3 length equals 15 residues. Trimming cost V 5 bases and J 0 bases; bases outside gene matches: 7. CDR3 in amino acids: CASSTGDRVNTEAFF. The CDR3 DNA reads TGCGCCAGCAGTACAGGGGATCGAGTGAACACTGAAGCTTTCTTT. Together with reference TRBV5-1 and TRBJ1-1, the CDR3 gives the full variable domain: KAGVTQTPRYLIKTRGQQVTLSCSPISGHRSVSWYQQTPGQGLQFLFEYFSETQRNKGNFPGRFSGRQFSNSRSEMNVSTLELGDSALYLCASSTGDRVNTEAFFGQGTRLTVV.

The J gene is TRBJ2-1, the V gene TRBV5-4, with 9 bases identical to TRBD2. The trim removed 6 bases at V and 8 bases at J, leaving 12 bases unmatched. This CDR3 has 15 residues. Germline values: CDR1 SGHNT, CDR2 YYREEE (reference sequence). Written as DNA, the CDR3 is TGTGCCAGCACCCCGGCTAGCGGGATTTCCCATGAGCAGTTCTTC. It codes for CASTPASGISHEQFF. Complete variable domain (other parts from reference TRBV5-4 and TRBJ2-1): ETGVTQSPTHLIKTRGQQVTLRCSSQSGHNTVSWYQQALGQGPQFIFQYYREEENGRGNFPPRFSGLQFPNYSSELNVNALELDDSALYLCASTPASGISHEQFFGPGTRLTVL.

The chain has TRBV4-1 and TRBJ1-2, with TRBD1 matching over 8 bases. V shed 0 bases, J shed 8 bases, and the junction held 11 bases outside the gene matches. CDR1 MGHRA and CDR2 YSYEKL come from the germline V gene. The CDR3 runs to 16 residues. CDR3 coding DNA: TGCGCCAGCAGCCAAGACCATGGACAGGGAGTATGGGGCTACACCTTC. Translated: CASSQDHGQGVWGYTF.

The gene calls are TRBV7-9 and TRBJ1-6; D remains ambiguous. CDR1 is SEHNR, CDR2 FQNEAQ, per germline (reference sequence). V was clipped by 2 bases and J by 3 bases, with 20 bases between them. The CDR3 length is 19 residues. Here the CDR3 reads CASSLNGPYQALYNSPLHF. Written as DNA, the CDR3 is TGTGCCAGCAGCTTAAATGGGCCCTACCAAGCTCTCTATAATTCACCCCTCCACTTT.

This clone occurred a few times. CDR3 sequence (DNA): TGTGCCAGCAGCGGCGGGGGTAAGGGGATTTCACCCCTCCACTTT. It codes for CASSGGGKGISPLHF. The J gene is TRBJ1-6, the V gene TRBV5-6; a possible D gene is TRBD1 (5 bases). Germline lookup yields CDR1 SGHDT and CDR2 YYEEEE. The CDR3 is made up of 15 amino acids. The germline V and J ends were trimmed by 4 bases and 9 bases, with 17 bases remaining between them.

The chain links TRBV9 to TRBJ2-5, with TRBD2 as a possible D gene (7 bases). V dropped 1 base and J dropped 0 bases, with 16 bases sitting between them. This CDR3 has 17 residues. Germline CDR1 reads SGDLS; CDR2 reads YYNGEE. The DNA for the CDR3 is TGTGCCAGCAGCGTAAGTTTAGGGGGGGGCAACCAAGAGACCCAGTACTTC. Translating gives CASSVSLGGGNQETQYF.

Written as DNA, the CDR3 is TGTGCCAGCAGCTTAGAGCGCAGGGCTAGCGGACGCACAGATACGCAGTATTTT. This sequence encodes CASSLERRASGRTDTQYF. The V and J genes are TRBV7-2 and TRBJ2-3, with 7 bases matching TRBD2. Per the germline V gene, CDR1 is SGHTA and CDR2 is FQGNSA. V shed 1 base, J shed 1 base, and the junction held 11 bases outside the gene matches. The CDR3 loop spans 18 amino acids.

This chain links TRBV18 with TRBJ1-5; D is perhaps TRBD1 (5 bases). This CDR3 is 14 amino acids long. The V end was cut by 3 bases, the J end by 7 bases, with 13 bases between. Looked up from germline, CDR1 is KGHSH and CDR2 is LQKENI. CDR3 sequence: CASSPRQGEQPQHF. CDR3 in DNA: TGTGCCAGCTCACCTCGGCAGGGTGAACAGCCCCAGCATTTT.

The chain uses TRBV28 and TRBJ1-2; 10 nucleotides match TRBD1. The CDR3 loop spans 17 amino acids. The V segment lost 5 bases and the J segment 0 bases; nucleotides outside the gene matches: 9. CDR1 MDHEN and CDR2 SYDVKM come from the germline V gene. The CDR3 loop reads CASSPGGTGAPNYGYTF. The CDR3 DNA reads as TGTGCCAGCAGTCCGGGAGGGACAGGGGCCCCTAACTATGGCTACACCTTC.

This chain joins TRBV5-1 and TRBJ1-4, with D possibly being TRBD1 (5 bases). Germline CDR1 and CDR2: SGHRS and YFSETQ. The CDR3 length is 19 residues. Trimming left V 2 bases short and J 7 bases short, with 27 bases between. CDR3 protein: CASSFWGRGLSLLSEKLFF. The CDR3 bases are TGCGCCAGCAGCTTCTGGGGGAGGGGACTCTCCCTTCTGAGTGAAAAACTGTTTTTT.